This T cell receptor (beta chain) was documented in a study of T cell responses to AZD1222 COVID-19 vaccine. Produced via immunoSEQ multiplex PCR; TCRdb's table is partial and in-frame only. The sample lists 140,000 to 150,000 clones, approximately 94% occurring once. The clonotype was recovered from an adult in good health. The material sequenced was peripheral blood, taken on day 0 of AZD1222 vaccination.

CDR3 in amino acids: CASSSTGTGANVLTF. Written as DNA, the CDR3 is TGTGCCAGCAGTTCGACAGGGACTGGGGCCAACGTCCTGACTTTC. The V and J genes are TRBV28 and TRBJ2-6; 7 bases are a match to TRBD1. The V and J ends lost 4 bases and 2 bases, in that order; junction bases with no gene match: 2. Germline values: CDR1 MDHEN, CDR2 SYDVKM. The CDR3 is 15 residues long.